Given below is one TCR beta chain in context. Its antigen remains unidentified. The CDR3 runs to 15 residues. Germline V gene lookup returns CDR1 SGHRS and CDR2 YFSETQ. V gave up 4 bases and J gave up 3 bases; unmatched junction bases: 6. Libraries were prepared by immunoSEQ multiplex PCR; TCRdb keeps only in-frame clonotypes and omits some of them. The sample has about 48,000 clones; roughly 85% are singletons. This sample is part of a study of T cell responses to AZD1222 COVID-19 vaccine. Overall study findings and caveats: Nearly half of unique spike-specific TCRs reportedly avoided B.1.351 and B.1.1.7 mutated regions. Only five to seven individuals given AZD1222 were seropositive at baseline.

The sequence was collected from an adult who received the AZD1222 COVID-19 vaccine. J is TRBJ1-4 and V is TRBV5-1; 7 positions match TRBD1. Sequencing was performed on peripheral blood, taken 28 days after the second AZD1222 dose. The CDR3: CASSLRQGSNEKLFF. The CDR3 nucleotides are TGCGCCAGCAGCCTAAGACAGGGCTCTAATGAAAAACTGTTTTTT.